This passage covers 32 T cell receptor beta chains from one sample sequenced in a study of regulatory T cells in long-lasting Graves disease. iRepertoire HTBI primers and Arm-PCR of CDR3 regions built TCR beta libraries. TCRdb analysed the multiplex PCR reads with MiXCR anew, one entry per CDR3 protein. Of approximately 500,000 distinct CDR3 sequences listed, about a fifth are singletons. Documented time point: persistent/refractory GD, antithyroid drugs over 5 years with positive TRAb. PBMCs provided the RNA from which the TCR library was made. The sample here was peripheral blood mononuclear cells (PBMCs), taken when the disease was refractory, from a patient treated with antithyroid drugs. These receptors originate from a female donor with Graves disease.

This clonotype came up many times. The J gene is TRBJ1-1, the V gene TRBV2; D unresolved. The germline CDR1 and CDR2 sequences are SNHLY and FYNNEI. The CDR3 contains 13 residues. V lost 6 bases, J lost 4 bases, and 12 bases lay in between. CDR3 nucleotide sequence: TGTGCCAGCAGCCCAGACCGGGTCACTGAAGCTTTCTTT. Its translation is CASSPDRVTEAFF.

With respect to this clonotype: Compared with germline, one end of the junction differs, possibly owing to a read error. The chain employs TRBV27 and TRBJ1-2; 8 bases are a match to TRBD1. This CDR3 contains 16 residues. Germline V gene lookup returns CDR1 MNHEY and CDR2 SMNVEV (reference sequence). CDR3 protein: CASSPGTGLANYGCTF. As DNA, the CDR3 is TGTGCCAGCAGCCCCGGGACAGGTTTAGCTAACTATGGCTGCACCTTC.

This clonotype occurred many times. The chain couples TRBV20-1 to TRBJ1-6, with D unclear. In germline, CDR1 is DFQATT, CDR2 SNEGSKA (reference sequence). This CDR3 is 14 amino acids long. V was cut by 5 bases and J by 7 bases, with 15 bases left in between. The CDR3 is CSADYPVPNSPLHF. The CDR3 coding sequence is TGCAGTGCTGATTACCCTGTGCCGAATTCACCCCTCCACTTT.

This clonotype came up a few times. This could be a read error, since a much larger clone is one nucleotide away. The chain uses TRBV12-3 or TRBV12-4 and TRBJ1-2; D remains ambiguous. The CDR3 loop spans 13 amino acids. V was trimmed by 5 bases and J by 3 bases, leaving 10 bases between them. The CDR3 DNA follows: TGTGCCAGCAGTGGTATAGGGCACTATGGCTACACCTTC. Amino acid sequence: CASSGIGHYGYTF.

Only one count was recorded for this clonotype. This chain uses TRBV6-5 with TRBJ2-3; 8 bases are shared with TRBD2. The germline CDR1 and CDR2 sequences are MNHEY and SVGAGI. The length of the CDR3 is 17 residues. Germline trimming cut 0 bases from V and 5 bases from J; bases unmatched to any gene: 10. The CDR3 DNA is TGTGCCAGCAGTTACTCCCTCGGGGGGGAGAAAGGAGATACGCAGTATTTT. Translation gives CASSYSLGGEKGDTQYF.

A word on this clonotype: A much larger clonotype is one base distant, so this may be a read error. V and J are TRBV20-1 and TRBJ1-6; possible D gene TRBD1, 6 bases. V was pared by 1 base and J by 10 bases, with 20 bases between. This CDR3 has 16 residues. Germline loops: CDR1 DFQATT, CDR2 SNEGSKA (reference sequence). Written as DNA, the CDR3 is TGCAGTGCTAGAGCGGGCAACAGGGTTAAAGTGTCACCCCTCCACTTT. Its translation: CSARAGNRVKVSPLHF.

The J gene is TRBJ2-7, the V gene TRBV4-1; 7 nucleotides align to TRBD2. J was trimmed by 4 bases and V by 1 base; bases with no gene match: 10. From germline, CDR1 is MGHRA and CDR2 YSYEKL. The CDR3 is made up of 16 amino acids. In DNA form, the CDR3 reads TGCGCCAGCAGCCAAGTAGCAGCGGGGAGCCTTTACGAGCAGTACTTC. Protein sequence: CASSQVAAGSLYEQYF.

This clonotype was found a few times. The rearrangement joins TRBV15 to TRBJ2-7, with 7 bases fitting TRBD1. Germline assignment: CDR1 LNHNV and CDR2 YYDKDF (reference sequence). With V trimmed by 1 base and J by 6 bases, 9 bases remained unmatched. The CDR3 has 15 amino acids. The DNA of the CDR3 is TGTGCCACCAGCAGAGGGGTGACAGGGACCATCGAGCAGTACTTC. Protein product: CATSRGVTGTIEQYF.

The chain couples TRBV6-1 to TRBJ1-2; tentatively, D is TRBD1 (6 bases). V lost 7 bases and J lost 2, with 14 bases in between. The CDR3 runs to 14 residues. From germline, CDR1 is MNHNS and CDR2 SASEGT. The CDR3, as DNA: TGTGCCAGCATCTTAGGGGGGATGAACTATGGCTACACCTTC. It encodes CASILGGMNYGYTF.

Comment on this clonotype: One end of the junction does not line up with germline, which may come from a read error. The chain couples TRBV6-1 to TRBJ1-6, with 8 bases that match TRBD1. Germline CDR1 is MNHNS and CDR2 is SASEGT. This CDR3 spans 16 amino acids. The CDR3 loop reads CAISEAAGGWYSPLHF. DNA for the CDR3: TGTGCCATCAGTGAAGCAGCAGGGGGCTGGTATTCACCCCTCCACTTT.

This rearrangement joins TRBV6-2 or TRBV6-3 to TRBJ2-2; maybe TRBD2 (7 bases). The V gene's germline CDR1 is MNHEY and CDR2 SVGEGT. The CDR3 has 17 amino acids. V was pared by 4 bases and J by 2 bases, with 17 bases between. The CDR3 nucleotides read TGTGCCAGCAGTTGGGGGGGGCGCATCACCAACACCGGGGAGCTGTTTTTT. This translates into CASSWGGRITNTGELFF.

The chain recombines TRBV7-9 with TRBJ2-7; perhaps TRBD2 as D (5 bases). V gave up 8 bases and J gave up 1 base, with 9 bases separating them. Germline V gene data show CDR1 as SEHNR and CDR2 as FQNEAQ (reference sequence). The CDR3 is made up of 12 amino acids. The CDR3 protein is CASGSGSYEQYF. CDR3 DNA sequence: TGTGCCAGCGGGAGCGGTTCCTACGAGCAGTACTTC.

This clonotype appeared many times. This chain links TRBV6-2 or TRBV6-3 with TRBJ2-7, with TRBD2 identical over 7 bases. J lost 7 bases, V lost 2 bases, and 11 bases had no gene match. Germline V gene data show CDR1 as MNHEY and CDR2 as SVGEGT. There are 15 residues in the CDR3. The CDR3 loop is CASSYNQGGSGEQYF. In nucleotides, the CDR3 is TGTGCCAGCAGTTACAATCAGGGCGGGAGCGGGGAGCAGTACTTC.

This clonotype was seen repeatedly, ten times or more. The chain employs TRBV2 and TRBJ1-5; maybe TRBD1 (5 bases). This CDR3 has 14 residues. CDR1 is SNHLY and CDR2 is FYNNEI in the germline V gene. Trimming took 6 bases from V and 3 from J, leaving 12 bases between them. For the CDR3, the DNA is TGTGCCAGCAGCCGAGACAGAATCAATCAGCCCCAGCATTTT. Encoded protein: CASSRDRINQPQHF.

This clonotype was counted a few times. This chain joins TRBV6-1 and TRBJ2-2; possibly TRBD1 or TRBD2 for D (5 bases each). This CDR3 is 14 amino acids long. V gave up 7 bases and J gave up 6 bases, with 15 bases separating them. CDR1 and CDR2 from the germline V gene are MNHNS and SASEGT. The CDR3 sequence is CASTLGDVAGELFF. CDR3 coding DNA: TGTGCCAGCACCCTTGGGGACGTCGCCGGGGAGCTGTTTTTT.

This clonotype was observed at least ten times. The rearrangement uses TRBV11-3 and TRBJ1-6; 10 positions match TRBD1. The junction had 3 bases not matched to a gene; V was cut back by 6 bases and J by 10 bases. The CDR3 extends over 13 amino acids. From germline, CDR1 is SGHNT and CDR2 YENEEA. CDR3 nucleotides: TGTGCCAGCAGAGGACAGGGGGGATCACCCCTCCACTTT. It is translated as CASRGQGGSPLHF.

This clonotype was seen ten or more times. V and J are TRBV28 and TRBJ1-5; 10 bases line up with TRBD1. The germline V gene encodes CDR1 MDHEN and CDR2 SYDVKM. J gave up 7 bases and V 3 bases, and 18 bases lay outside the gene matches. The CDR3 has 19 residues. CDR3 sequence: CASSLSGSNPGQGGQPQHF. The CDR3 DNA sequence: TGTGCCAGCAGTTTGAGTGGTTCTAACCCTGGACAGGGGGGACAGCCCCAGCATTTT.

V is TRBV4-3 and J is TRBJ2-5; TRBD2 agrees at 11 bases. V shed 2 bases and J 3 bases; nucleotides not matched to a gene: 2. The CDR3 has 15 residues. CDR1 is LGHNA, CDR2 YSLEER, per germline. Here the CDR3 DNA reads TGCGCCAGCAGCCAACTACTAGCGGGGGAAGAGACCCAGTACTTC. It translates to CASSQLLAGEETQYF.

Worth noting for this clonotype: One junction end disagrees with the germline gene, perhaps due to a read error. The CDR3 region is CASSASSGTGGMKVF. The CDR3, as DNA: TGTGCCAGCAGCGCTAGTTCCGGGACAGGGGGAATGAAGGTCTTC. The genes are TRBV12-3 or TRBV12-4 and TRBJ2-1; TRBD1 matches 11 bases. This CDR3 region has 15 residues.

This clonotype turned up a few times. The V call is TRBV27, the J call TRBJ2-6; TRBD1 might be the D (6 bases). The V and J ends lost 5 bases and 0 bases respectively, with 20 bases between them. CDR3 length equals 19 residues. Germline V gene sequence: CDR1 MNHEY, CDR2 SMNVEV (reference sequence). This chain's CDR3 is CASSPQPQRQVSGANVLTF. The CDR3 DNA follows: TGTGCCAGCAGTCCACAACCCCAAAGACAGGTCTCTGGGGCCAACGTCCTGACTTTC.

This clonotype has more than one count but fewer than ten. This chain connects TRBV30 to TRBJ1-4; D not resolved. The V gene's germline CDR1 is GTSNPN and CDR2 SVGIG (reference sequence). There are 14 residues in the CDR3. V lost 3 bases, J lost 8 bases, and 16 bases lay in between. CDR3 loop: CAWRGIIGGEKLFF. The CDR3 nucleotides are TGTGCCTGGAGGGGGATAATAGGAGGGGAAAAACTGTTTTTT.

The chain employs TRBV19 and TRBJ1-2; D not certain. This CDR3 contains 16 residues. Germline CDR1 reads LNHDA; CDR2 reads SQIVND (reference sequence). V dropped 7 bases and J dropped 4 bases, with 22 bases sitting between them. The CDR3 protein is CASTQTPAAAGYGYTF. In DNA, the CDR3 is TGTGCCAGTACCCAAACCCCTGCAGCCGCAGGCTATGGCTACACCTTC.

This clonotype was recorded a few times. V gene TRBV27 combines with J gene TRBJ2-2; the D gene is possibly TRBD1 (6 bases). The germline gives CDR1 MNHEY, CDR2 SMNVEV (reference sequence). This CDR3 region has 13 residues. V gave up 10 bases and J gave up 6 bases, with 15 bases separating them. CDR3 coding DNA: TGTGCCACCTCGAGGACAGCCCCCGGGGAGCTGTTTTTT. This gives the protein CATSRTAPGELFF.

At least ten counts were recorded for this clonotype. CDR3 sequence reads: CASSLRQGTGGSGANVLTF. CDR3 bases: TGTGCCAGCAGTTTACGGCAGGGGACAGGGGGTTCTGGGGCCAACGTCCTGACTTTC. This chain uses TRBV28 with TRBJ2-6; 11 nucleotides match TRBD1. Germline CDR1 and CDR2: MDHEN and SYDVKM. This CDR3 is 19 amino acids long. V lost 2 bases to trimming and J lost 1 base; unmatched junction nucleotides: 7.

This clonotype was counted a few times. This chain links TRBV28 with TRBJ2-2, with 15 nucleotides matching TRBD2. This CDR3 region has 17 residues. Germline V gene sequence: CDR1 MDHEN, CDR2 SYDVKM. Losses at the gene ends were 6 bases for V and 5 bases for J; bases not matched to a gene: 7. The CDR3 DNA sequence: TGTGCCAGCAGCTGGACTAGCGGGGGGGCAGAAACCGGGGAGCTGTTTTTT. Translation: CASSWTSGGAETGELFF.

This clonotype showed up many times. This chain links TRBV6-1 with TRBJ1-1, with D perhaps matching TRBD1 (6 bases). V lost 2 bases, J lost 3 bases, and 13 bases lay in between. Germline CDR1 is MNHNS and CDR2 is SASEGT. This CDR3 is built from 15 residues. DNA for the CDR3: TGTGCCAGCAGTGAACCCCAGGGGTGGGACACTGAAGCTTTCTTT. This gives the protein CASSEPQGWDTEAFF.

Concerning this clonotype: This could be a read error, since a much larger clone is one nucleotide away. The chain links TRBV5-5 to TRBJ1-5; D ambiguous. Trimming stripped 1 base from V and 3 bases from J, with 11 bases between. The CDR3 has 15 amino acids. CDR1 and CDR2 (germline): SGHKS, YYEKEE (reference sequence). In nucleotides, the CDR3 is TGTGCCAGCAGCTTGATCCCAGTCCCCAATCAGCCCCAGCATTTT. This codes for CASSLIPVPNQPQHF.

The chain combines TRBV10-3 with TRBJ2-2, with TRBD1 matching over 8 bases. J lost 9 bases, V lost 7 bases, and 7 bases had no gene match. This CDR3 is 13 amino acids long. The germline CDR1 and CDR2 sequences are ENHRY and SYGVKD. CDR3 DNA: TGTGCCATCAAGGACAGGGAGGATCGGGAGCTGTTTTTT. This translates into CAIKDREDRELFF.

This clonotype was picked up many times. The CDR3 reads CASSHRGSYGYTF. Written as DNA, the CDR3 is TGTGCCAGCAGCCACAGGGGAAGCTATGGCTACACCTTC. The J gene is TRBJ1-2, the V gene TRBV28; TRBD1 matches 7 bases. The V segment lost 6 bases and the J segment 4 bases; nucleotides outside the gene matches: 5. The CDR3 extends over 13 amino acids. CDR1 is MDHEN and CDR2 is SYDVKM in the germline V gene.

The chain uses TRBV20-1 and TRBJ1-2, with D perhaps matching TRBD1 (5 bases). The germline gives CDR1 DFQATT, CDR2 SNEGSKA (reference sequence). Between the trimmed V and J ends, which lost 6 bases and 6 bases, there was a span of 14 bases. The CDR3 length is 12 residues. The CDR3 bases are TGCAGTGCGGGGCGAGGGAATGATGGCTACACCTTC. Protein product: CSAGRGNDGYTF.

This clonotype was seen at least ten times. This chain links TRBV12-3 or TRBV12-4 with TRBJ1-5, with a tentative D call TRBD1 (5 bases). V lost 6 bases and J 1 base, leaving 22 bases between the germline ends. The CDR3 spans 18 residues. The CDR3 here is CASSPQNGQGWSNQPQHF. CDR3 sequence (DNA): TGTGCCAGCAGCCCTCAAAACGGCCAGGGCTGGAGCAATCAGCCCCAGCATTTT.

V usage is TRBV6-1 and J usage is TRBJ2-7; D not certain. This CDR3 contains 13 residues. V was shortened by 7 bases and J by 6 bases, with 16 bases between the two germline ends. Germline assignment: CDR1 MNHNS and CDR2 SASEGT. CDR3 amino acids: CASTSPSASEQYF. The CDR3 coding sequence is TGTGCCAGCACCTCCCCCTCGGCCTCCGAGCAGTACTTC.